This is a list of T cell receptor beta chains from one sample in a study of blood T cell repertoires in COVID-19. Measured with immunoSEQ multiplex PCR; TCRdb has only the in-frame clones, and not every one. This sample has roughly 190,000 clones, with 80% to 85% found just once. Sample: peripheral blood. These receptors all come from a human donor with acute or convalescent COVID-19. The donor label of this sample is uncertain. CDR3s include the opening cysteine and the closing phenylalanine or tryptophan. The order of the fields is J gene, CDR3 length, V gene, CDR3 protein.

>TRBJ1-2|14|TRBV2
CASTDGGYSYGYTF
>TRBJ2-7|13|TRBV28
CATDRAATYEQYF
>TRBJ2-7|18|TRBV11-2
CASSTHARTSGRLSEQYF
>TRBJ1-3|14|TRBV25-1
CASSATPGGNTIYF
>TRBJ2-5|19|TRBV13
CASSLDQTLGGGPLETQYF
>TRBJ1-1|13|TRBV30
CAWSSERFSEAFF
>TRBJ1-1|15|TRBV5-1
CASSLGEGPNTEAFF
>TRBJ1-1|15|TRBV19
CASSSGLDRSAEAFF
>TRBJ2-7|13|TRBV27
CASSGQGLYEQYF
>TRBJ2-7|15|TRBV9
CASSLDGQFGYEQYF
>TRBJ1-5|16|TRBV5-1
CASSPGQGAPNQPQHF
>TRBJ1-2|12|TRBV29-1
CSAGGTNYGYTF
>TRBJ2-3|15|TRBV2
CASSVTGTETDTQYF
>TRBJ2-7|13|TRBV6-6
CASTNLPSYEQYF
>TRBJ2-1|19|TRBV3-1/TRBV3-2
CASSQTSRPTSGRVHEQFF
>TRBJ2-7|11|TRBV14
CASSQSSEQYF
>TRBJ1-1|14|TRBV29-1
CSVQDPQNRIGAFF
>TRBJ1-2|15|TRBV11-2
CASSFDRGRDGGYTF
>TRBJ1-5|13|TRBV6-5
CASILSGSQPQHF
>TRBJ2-2|14|TRBV5-1
CASSPGLNTGELFF
>TRBJ2-7|16|TRBV5-1
CASSSTQSAISYEQYF
>TRBJ2-2|18|TRBV11-3
CASRTGEQEEVGTGELFF